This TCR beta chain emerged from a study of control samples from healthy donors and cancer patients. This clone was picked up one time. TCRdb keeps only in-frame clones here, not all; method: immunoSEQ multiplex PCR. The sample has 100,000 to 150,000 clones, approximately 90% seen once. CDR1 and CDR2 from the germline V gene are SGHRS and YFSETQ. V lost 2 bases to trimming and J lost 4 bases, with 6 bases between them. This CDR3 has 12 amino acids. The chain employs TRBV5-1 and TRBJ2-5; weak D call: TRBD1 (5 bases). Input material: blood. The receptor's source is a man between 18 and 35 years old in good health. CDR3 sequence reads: CASSFQGETQYF. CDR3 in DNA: TGCGCCAGCAGCTTCCAGGGAGAGACCCAGTACTTC.